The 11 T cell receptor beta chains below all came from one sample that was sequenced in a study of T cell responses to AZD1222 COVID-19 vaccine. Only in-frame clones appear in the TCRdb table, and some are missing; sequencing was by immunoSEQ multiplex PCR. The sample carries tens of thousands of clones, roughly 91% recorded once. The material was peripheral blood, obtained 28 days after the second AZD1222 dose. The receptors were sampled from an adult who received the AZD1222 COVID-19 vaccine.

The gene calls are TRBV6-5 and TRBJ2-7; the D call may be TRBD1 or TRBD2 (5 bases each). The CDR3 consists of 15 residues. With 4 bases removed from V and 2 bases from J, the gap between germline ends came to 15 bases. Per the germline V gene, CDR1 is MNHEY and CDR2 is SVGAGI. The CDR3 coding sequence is TGTGCCAGCAGTTCCCCTGGGACGGTTCCCTACGAGCAGTACTTC. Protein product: CASSSPGTVPYEQYF.

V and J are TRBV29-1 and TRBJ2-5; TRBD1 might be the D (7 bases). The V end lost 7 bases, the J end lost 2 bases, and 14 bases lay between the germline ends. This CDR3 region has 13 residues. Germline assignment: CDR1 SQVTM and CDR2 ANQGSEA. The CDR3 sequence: CSAAGQTQETQYF. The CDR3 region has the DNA TGCAGCGCCGCGGGACAGACGCAAGAGACCCAGTACTTC.

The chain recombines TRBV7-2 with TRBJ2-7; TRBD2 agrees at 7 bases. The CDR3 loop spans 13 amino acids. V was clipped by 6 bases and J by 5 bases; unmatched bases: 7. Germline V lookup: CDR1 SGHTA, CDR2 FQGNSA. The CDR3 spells CASRAGMPNEQYF. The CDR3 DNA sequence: TGTGCCAGCAGAGCGGGGATGCCCAACGAGCAGTACTTC.

Here the CDR3 DNA reads TGTGCCAGCAGCTCGGGTCGGTCATCCGGAAAACTGTTTTTT. Residues: CASSSGRSSGKLFF. The J gene is TRBJ1-4, the V gene TRBV7-6; D gene ambiguous. Trimming removed 4 bases from V and 10 bases from J, with 16 bases in between. There are 14 residues in the CDR3. Germline assignment: CDR1 SGHVS and CDR2 FNYEAQ.

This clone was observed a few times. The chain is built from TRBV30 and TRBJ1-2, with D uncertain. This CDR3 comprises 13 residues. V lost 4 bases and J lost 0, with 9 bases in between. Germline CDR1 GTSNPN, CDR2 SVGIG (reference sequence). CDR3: CAWISVANYGYTF. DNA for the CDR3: TGTGCCTGGATAAGCGTAGCTAACTATGGCTACACCTTC.

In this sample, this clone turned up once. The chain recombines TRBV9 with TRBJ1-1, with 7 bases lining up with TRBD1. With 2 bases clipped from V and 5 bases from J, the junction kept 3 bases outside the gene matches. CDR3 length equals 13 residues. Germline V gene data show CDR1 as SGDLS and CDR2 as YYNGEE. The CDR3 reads CASSVTGFTEAFF. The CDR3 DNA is TGTGCCAGCAGCGTGACAGGGTTTACTGAAGCTTTCTTT.

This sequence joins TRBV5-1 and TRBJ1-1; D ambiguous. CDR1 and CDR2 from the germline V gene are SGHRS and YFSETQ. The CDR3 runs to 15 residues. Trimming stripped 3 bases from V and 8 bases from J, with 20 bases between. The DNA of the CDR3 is TGCGCCAGCAGCTCACTAACGAGTAGTCCCGAAGAAGCTTTCTTT. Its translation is CASSSLTSSPEEAFF. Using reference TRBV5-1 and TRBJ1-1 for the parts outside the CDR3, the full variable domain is KAGVTQTPRYLIKTRGQQVTLSCSPISGHRSVSWYQQTPGQGLQFLFEYFSETQRNKGNFPGRFSGRQFSNSRSEMNVSTLELGDSALYLCASSSLTSSPEEAFFGQGTRLTVV.

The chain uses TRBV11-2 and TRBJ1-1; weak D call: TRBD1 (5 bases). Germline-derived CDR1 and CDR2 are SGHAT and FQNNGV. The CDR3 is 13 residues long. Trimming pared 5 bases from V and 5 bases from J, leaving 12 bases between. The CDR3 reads CASSLGLGTEAFF. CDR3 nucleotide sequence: TGTGCCAGCAGCCTGGGACTTGGGACTGAAGCTTTCTTT.

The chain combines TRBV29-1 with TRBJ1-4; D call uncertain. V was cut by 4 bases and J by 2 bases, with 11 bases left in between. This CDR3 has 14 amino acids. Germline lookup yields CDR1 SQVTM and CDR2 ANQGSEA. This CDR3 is CSVGESATNEKLFF. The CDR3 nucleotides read TGCAGCGTTGGAGAAAGTGCGACTAATGAAAAACTGTTTTTT. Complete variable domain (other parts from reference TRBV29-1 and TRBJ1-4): SAVISQKPSRDICQRGTSLTIQCQVDSQVTMMFWYRQQPGQSLTLIATANQGSEATYESGFVIDKFPISRPNLTFSTLTVSNMSPEDSSIYLCSVGESATNEKLFFGSGTQLSVL.

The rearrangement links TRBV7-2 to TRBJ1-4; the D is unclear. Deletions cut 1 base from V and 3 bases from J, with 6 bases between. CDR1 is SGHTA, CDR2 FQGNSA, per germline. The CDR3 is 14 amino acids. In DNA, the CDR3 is TGTGCCAGCAGCTTAGGATGGGCTAATGAAAAACTGTTTTTT. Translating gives CASSLGWANEKLFF. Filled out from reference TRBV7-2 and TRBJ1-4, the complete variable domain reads GAGVSQSPSNKVTEKGKDVELRCDPISGHTALYWYRQSLGQGLEFLIYFQGNSAPDKSGLPSDRFSAERTGGSVSTLTIQRTQQEDSAVYLCASSLGWANEKLFFGSGTQLSVL.

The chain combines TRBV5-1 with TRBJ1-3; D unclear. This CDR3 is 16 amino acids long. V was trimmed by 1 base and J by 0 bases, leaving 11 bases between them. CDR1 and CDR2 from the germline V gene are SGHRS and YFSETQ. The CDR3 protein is CASSLISPPSGNTIYF. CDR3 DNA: TGCGCCAGCAGCTTGATCAGCCCGCCCTCTGGAAACACCATATATTTT.